This T cell receptor beta chain was sequenced for a study of long-term antiretroviral therapy in people with HIV. General study points: Blood specimens, gathered between about 2004 and 2018, were possibly obtained under older ART regimens.

A remark on this clone: Its antigen is not identified.

The run of the v3.0 immunoSEQ assay was at survey level. Method: immunoSEQ multiplex PCR; TCRdb's copy keeps in-frame clones and lacks some. Of about 30,000 clones detected, approximately 85% appear once; the ten largest clones hold 7% to 9%. The sequences come from unsorted PBMCs, collected 3 years after starting antiretroviral therapy. The TCR comes from a man in his forties or fifties with HIV.

The CDR3, as DNA: TGTGCCAGCAGTGGCAGGGTAGGGAGCAATCAGCCCCAGCATTTT. Encoded protein: CASSGRVGSNQPQHF. The chain couples TRBV2 to TRBJ1-5; the D gene is possibly TRBD1 (5 bases). The CDR3 has 15 amino acids. Germline CDR1 SNHLY, CDR2 FYNNEI. V was cut by 4 bases and J by 1 base, with 11 bases left in between.